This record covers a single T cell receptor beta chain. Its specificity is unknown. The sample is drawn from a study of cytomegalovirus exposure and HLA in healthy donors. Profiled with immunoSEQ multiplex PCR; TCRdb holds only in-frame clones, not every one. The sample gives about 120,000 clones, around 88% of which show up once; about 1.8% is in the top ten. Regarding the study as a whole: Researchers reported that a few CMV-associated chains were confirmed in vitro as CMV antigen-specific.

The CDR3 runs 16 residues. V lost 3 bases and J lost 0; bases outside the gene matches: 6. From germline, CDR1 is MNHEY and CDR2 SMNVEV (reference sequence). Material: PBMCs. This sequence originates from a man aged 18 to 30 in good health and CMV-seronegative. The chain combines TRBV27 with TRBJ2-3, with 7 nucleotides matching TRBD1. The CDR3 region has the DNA TGTGCCAGCAGTTTTACAGGGGTATCTAGCACAGATACGCAGTATTTT. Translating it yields CASSFTGVSSTDTQYF.